A selection of T cell receptor beta chains follows, all from one sample in a study of CD4 T cells in relation to SARS-CoV-2 and coronaviruses. Assay used: immunoSEQ multiplex PCR; TCRdb lists only in-frame clones, some missing. The sample holds about 26,000 clones; approximately 73% are singletons and the top ten take approximately 21%. The antigens of these receptors remain unknown. Source material: CD4+ T cells from PBMCs, cultured in vitro. These receptors originate from a human donor in good health. Both conserved end residues are part of each CDR3. D genes are given only for firm matches. Some rows have no size entry. The others give once, few or many, or a class for an expanded clone.

clone size	J gene	V gene	D gene	CDR3 protein	CDR3 DNA
NA	TRBJ2-7	TRBV5-3	TRBD2	CARRPRTSGGAEEQYF	TGTGCCAGAAGACCACGAACTAGCGGGGGGGCAGAGGAGCAGTACTTC
NA	TRBJ2-3	TRBV7-2	NA	CASSGVGPDTQYF	TGTGCCAGCAGCGGGGTGGGGCCAGATACGCAGTATTTT
NA	TRBJ2-1	TRBV7-2	TRBD2	CASSVNPAGFSYNEQFF	TGTGCCAGCAGCGTAAACCCAGCGGGGTTCTCCTACAATGAGCAGTTCTTC
few	TRBJ1-2	TRBV18	TRBD1	CASSTPDRQIYGYTF	TGTGCCAGCTCAACACCGGACAGGCAGATCTATGGCTACACCTTC
NA	TRBJ1-2	TRBV19	NA	CASRIGGSSYGYTF	TGTGCCAGTCGCATTGGGGGATCTAGCTATGGCTACACCTTC
NA	TRBJ2-1	TRBV19	NA	CASSPPGQGVNEQFF	TGTGCCAGTAGCCCTCCCGGACAAGGTGTAAATGAGCAGTTCTTC
NA	TRBJ2-5	TRBV5-6	NA	CASSFSGNEYF	TGTGCCAGCAGCTTTTCCGGGAATGAGTACTTC
NA	TRBJ2-5	TRBV28	NA	CASSLPGTETQYF	TGTGCCAGCAGTTTACCCGGGACGGAGACCCAGTACTTC
NA	TRBJ2-2	TRBV2	TRBD1	CASSDRTGAGELFF	TGTGCCAGCAGTGACCGGACAGGGGCCGGGGAGCTGTTTTTT
NA	TRBJ2-7	TRBV11-3	TRBD2	CASSSESGTRHHYEQYF	TGTGCCAGCAGCTCGGAATCCGGGACTAGACACCACTACGAGCAGTACTTC
few	TRBJ1-6	TRBV6-6	NA	CAIRRERDSPLHF	TGTGCCATCCGGAGGGAGAGAGATTCACCCCTCCACTTT
NA	TRBJ2-7	TRBV4-2	TRBD2	CASSQSSGGWHYEQYF	TGTGCCAGCAGCCAATCTAGCGGGGGGTGGCACTACGAGCAGTACTTC
NA	TRBJ2-2	TRBV18	NA	CASSTMGTGMNTGELFF	TGTGCCAGCTCGACGATGGGAACGGGAATGAACACCGGGGAGCTGTTTTTT
NA	TRBJ1-4	TRBV4-1	NA	CASSHPRMKGGRREKLFF	TGCGCCAGCAGCCACCCGAGGATGAAGGGCGGACGTCGCGAAAAACTGTTTTTT
NA	TRBJ1-4	TRBV12-5	NA	CASGSQGGEKLFF	TGTGCTAGTGGTTCGCAGGGAGGTGAAAAACTGTTTTTT
once	TRBJ2-7	TRBV18	NA	CASSPVLGHSSYEQYF	TGTGCCAGCTCACCGGTTCTCGGGCATTCCTCCTACGAGCAGTACTTC
NA	TRBJ2-7	TRBV9	TRBD2	CASSVGSGGPYEQYF	TGTGCCAGCAGCGTAGGGTCGGGGGGGCCGTACGAGCAGTACTTC
once	TRBJ2-5	TRBV11-3	NA	CASSLGGALQETQYF	TGTGCCAGCAGCTTAGGGGGGGCCCTACAAGAGACCCAGTACTTC
few	TRBJ1-4	TRBV11-2	NA	CASEGNSNEKLFF	TGTGCCTCAGAGGGGAACAGTAATGAAAAACTGTTTTTT
few	TRBJ1-1	TRBV27	NA	CASSLSGSGFTEAFF	TGTGCCAGCAGTTTATCGGGTTCAGGGTTCACTGAAGCTTTCTTT
few	TRBJ1-2	TRBV7-2	TRBD1	CASRFGTGYGYTF	TGTGCCAGCAGATTCGGGACAGGCTATGGCTACACCTTC
NA	TRBJ1-5	TRBV30	NA	CAWSVGGGSNQPQHF	TGTGCCTGGAGTGTCGGGGGGGGTAGCAATCAGCCCCAGCATTTT
once	TRBJ1-2	TRBV18	TRBD1	CASSTEDRGAYGYTF	TGTGCCAGCTCAACGGAAGACAGGGGGGCCTATGGCTACACCTTC
NA	TRBJ1-1	TRBV3-1/TRBV3-2	NA	CASSQGGATEAFF	TGTGCCAGCAGCCAAGGGGGTGCGACTGAAGCTTTCTTT
NA	TRBJ2-4	TRBV5-6	TRBD1	CASSLWTGSNLLAKNIQYF	TGTGCCAGCAGCTTGTGGACAGGCTCTAACCTTCTAGCCAAAAACATTCAGTACTTC
NA	TRBJ2-7	TRBV3-1/TRBV3-2	NA	CASSLRGSITYEQYF	TGTGCCAGCAGCCTTAGGGGCAGCATTACCTACGAGCAGTACTTC
NA	TRBJ2-7	TRBV6-6	NA	CASRERGADPEQYF	TGTGCCAGCAGAGAGAGGGGCGCAGATCCCGAGCAGTACTTC
NA	TRBJ1-3	TRBV18	NA	CASSPRETGSGNTIYF	TGTGCCAGCTCACCGAGGGAGACGGGCTCTGGAAACACCATATATTTT
NA	TRBJ1-2	TRBV4-3	TRBD1	CASSHTQGVNYGYTF	TGCGCCAGCAGCCACACACAGGGGGTTAACTATGGCTACACCTTC
NA	TRBJ1-1	TRBV7-2	NA	CASSLGGLKTEAFF	TGTGCCAGCAGCTTGGGGGGGCTGAAGACTGAAGCTTTCTTT
NA	TRBJ2-3	TRBV7-2	TRBD2	CASSTGLAGGLPDTQYF	TGTGCCAGCAGCACCGGACTAGCGGGAGGCCTCCCGGATACGCAGTATTTT
once	TRBJ2-1	TRBV5-6	TRBD1	CASSRRQGIVNEQFF	TGTGCCAGCAGCCGTAGACAGGGTATAGTAAATGAGCAGTTCTTC
NA	TRBJ1-1	TRBV19	TRBD1	CASSGTVITEAFF	TGTGCCAGTTCCGGGACAGTCATAACTGAAGCTTTCTTT
NA	TRBJ1-2	TRBV29-1	TRBD1	CSVDIIGTGSGYTF	TGCAGCGTTGACATCATAGGGACAGGGAGTGGCTACACCTTC
NA	TRBJ1-6	TRBV1	NA	CTSSQDQARDSYNSPLHF	TGCACCAGCAGCCAAGATCAGGCTAGGGACTCCTATAATTCACCCCTCCACTTT
once	TRBJ2-3	TRBV6-2/TRBV6-3	NA	CASSYSTTRRFTDTQYF	TGTGCCAGCAGTTACTCGACTACCCGACGGTTCACAGATACGCAGTATTTT
few	TRBJ1-1	TRBV29-1	NA	CSVLRDAGDTEAFF	TGCAGCGTACTCAGGGACGCGGGGGACACTGAAGCTTTCTTT
NA	TRBJ2-7	TRBV6-5	NA	CASSVPYHDEQYF	TGTGCCAGCAGCGTCCCATACCACGACGAGCAGTACTTC
NA	TRBJ1-6	TRBV19	NA	CASSIRTANSPLHF	TGTGCCAGTAGTATAAGGACAGCAAATTCACCCCTCCACTTT
NA	TRBJ1-2	TRBV2	NA	CASSVSAEVYGYTF	TGTGCCAGCAGTGTCTCAGCTGAAGTTTATGGCTACACCTTC
NA	TRBJ2-7	TRBV2	TRBD2	CATSGREGSYEQYF	TGTGCCACCTCAGGGCGGGAGGGCTCCTACGAGCAGTACTTC
NA	TRBJ1-1	TRBV5-1	NA	CASSLSGADEAFF	TGCGCCAGCAGCTTATCGGGGGCGGATGAAGCTTTCTTT
NA	TRBJ1-5	TRBV5-1	NA	CASSLGDVPQPQHF	TGCGCCAGCAGCTTGGGGGACGTCCCTCAGCCCCAGCATTTT
NA	TRBJ2-5	TRBV7-9	TRBD2	CASSHIEAGGPKTQYF	TGTGCCAGCAGCCATATCGAAGCGGGAGGGCCAAAGACCCAGTACTTC
NA	TRBJ1-4	TRBV9	TRBD1	CASSIRQGSGEKLFF	TGTGCCAGCAGCATTAGACAGGGCTCTGGGGAAAAACTGTTTTTT
NA	TRBJ1-1	TRBV29-1	NA	CSLSVGDTEAFF	TGCAGCCTATCCGTAGGGGACACTGAAGCTTTCTTT
NA	TRBJ2-5	TRBV6-5	TRBD2	CASSYLAGGETQYF	TGTGCCAGCAGTTACTTGGCGGGGGGGGAGACCCAGTACTTC
NA	TRBJ1-2	TRBV9	TRBD1	CASSGGQGAIAGYTF	TGTGCCAGCAGCGGAGGACAGGGGGCGATTGCTGGCTACACCTTC
NA	TRBJ2-1	TRBV19	NA	CASSPDRDREQFF	TGTGCCAGTAGTCCCGACCGGGACCGAGAGCAGTTCTTC
NA	TRBJ2-6	TRBV6-2/TRBV6-3	TRBD2	CASSYSRTSGGANGANVLTF	TGTGCCAGCAGTTACTCGAGAACTAGCGGGGGGGCGAACGGGGCCAACGTCCTGACTTTC
NA	TRBJ1-2	TRBV18	NA	CASSPQDGNYGYTF	TGTGCCAGCTCACCACAGGACGGGAACTATGGCTACACCTTC